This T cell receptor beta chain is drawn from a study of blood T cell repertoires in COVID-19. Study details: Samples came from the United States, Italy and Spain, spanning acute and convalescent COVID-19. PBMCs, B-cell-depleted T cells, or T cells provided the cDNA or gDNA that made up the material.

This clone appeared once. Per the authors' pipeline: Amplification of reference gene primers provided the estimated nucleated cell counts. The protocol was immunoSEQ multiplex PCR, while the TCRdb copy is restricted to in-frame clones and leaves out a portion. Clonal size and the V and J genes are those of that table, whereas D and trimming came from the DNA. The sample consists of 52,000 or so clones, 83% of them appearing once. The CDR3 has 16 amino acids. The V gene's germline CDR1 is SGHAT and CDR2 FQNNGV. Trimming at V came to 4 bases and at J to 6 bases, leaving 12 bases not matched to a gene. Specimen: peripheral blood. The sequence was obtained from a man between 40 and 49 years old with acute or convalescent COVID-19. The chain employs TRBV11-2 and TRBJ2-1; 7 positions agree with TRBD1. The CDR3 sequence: CASSSFRDRVSNEQFF. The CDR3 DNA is TGTGCCAGCAGCTCTTTCCGGGACAGAGTATCCAATGAGCAGTTCTTC.